This TCR beta chain was sequenced in a study of blood T cell repertoires in COVID-19 (dated by TCRdb to about 2020). About the investigation overall: Collaborator samples came from the United States, Italy and Spain and covered acute and convalescent phases of COVID-19. The repertoires were made available in a free public database intended to serve as a resource for research on the immune response to SARS-CoV-2. Samples were obtained from the ongoing ImmuneRACE study (first 160 participants) and from about 1,300 subjects provided by 6 global collaborators. Nearly every sample came with metadata listing a de-identified subject ID, COVID-19 status, age in years and sex. Subjects who had been exposed to COVID-19, were actively infected with it, or had recovered from it provided the deeply sampled blood TCRbeta repertoires that made up the dataset. Where available, HLA class I and class II types were obtained from metadata supplied by the sample provider rather than from assay-based typing. The prospective study material was composed of cDNA or gDNA derived from T cells, B-cell-depleted T cells, or PBMCs. What the study reported, not specific to this receptor: The amount of clinical and demographic metadata varied by source and participant and was provided uncurated.

Reading the germline V gene (reference sequence) gives CDR1 PRHDT and CDR2 FYEKMQ. The CDR3 covers 16 residues, taking in both the cysteine and the phenylalanine. The CDR3 DNA has 48 bases and is translated from base 1. V lost 6 bases and J lost 2 bases, and the count of bases not matched to a germline gene is 9. The immunoSEQ Assay, a bias-controlled multiplex PCR, was used to amplify TCRbeta CDR3 regions from genomic DNA. The source study handled its data this way. The number of nucleated cells in each sample was estimated by amplification of reference gene primers within the assay. Sequence reads were collapsed and filtered to measure the absolute abundance of every unique TCRbeta CDR3 rearrangement. Productive Simpson clonality was computed per sample as the square root of Simpson's diversity index over productive rearrangements. TCRdb obtained this table from immuneACCESS and retained in-frame rearrangements with V and J assigned. These tables miss some clones; where compared with another copy, unresolved V genes account for less than half of the shortfall, and the remainder is unexplained. For V, J and clone size, that table is used; D and trimming come from the DNA. The table for this sample lists roughly 250,000 clones; roughly 90% of them were counted only once. The ten largest clones add up to less than 15% of the sample.

With respect to this clone: No cognate antigen has been identified for it. Base qualities are not recorded, but no much larger clone differs from it by a single base.

In Seattle, one collaborating source enrolled patients while the infection was active and tracked those patients longitudinally over the course of disease. Whole blood was collected in K2EDTA tubes by collaborating institutions according to the institutions' own protocols. For TCRbeta analysis, collaborators shipped samples as frozen whole blood, isolated PBMCs, or DNA extracted from either of those sample types. This receptor was obtained from a woman in her thirties with COVID-19, enrolled during active disease. Material: peripheral blood. The rearranged chain carries TRBV13 and TRBJ2-7, with 11 bases in between that match TRBD2. The DNA sequence follows: TGTGCCAGCAGTGCCGCGGCTAGCGGGGGGACCTACGAGCAGTACTTC. This sequence encodes CASSAAASGGTYEQYF.